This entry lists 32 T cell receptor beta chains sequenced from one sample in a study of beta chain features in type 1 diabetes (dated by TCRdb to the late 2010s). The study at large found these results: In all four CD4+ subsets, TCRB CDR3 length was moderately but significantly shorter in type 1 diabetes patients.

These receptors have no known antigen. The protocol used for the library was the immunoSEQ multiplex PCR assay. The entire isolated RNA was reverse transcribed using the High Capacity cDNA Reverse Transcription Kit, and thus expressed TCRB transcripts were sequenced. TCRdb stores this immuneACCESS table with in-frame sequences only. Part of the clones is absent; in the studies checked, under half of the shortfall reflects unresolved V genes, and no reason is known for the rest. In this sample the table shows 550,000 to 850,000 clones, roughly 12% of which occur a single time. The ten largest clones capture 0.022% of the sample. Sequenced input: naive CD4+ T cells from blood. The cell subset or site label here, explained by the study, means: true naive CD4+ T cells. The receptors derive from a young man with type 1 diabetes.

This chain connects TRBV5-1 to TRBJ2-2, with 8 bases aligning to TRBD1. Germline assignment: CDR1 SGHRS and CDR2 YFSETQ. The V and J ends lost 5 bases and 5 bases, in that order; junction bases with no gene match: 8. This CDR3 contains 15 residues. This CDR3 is CASSPGQGETGELFF. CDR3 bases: TGCGCCAGCAGTCCCGGACAGGGAGAAACCGGGGAGCTGTTTTTT.

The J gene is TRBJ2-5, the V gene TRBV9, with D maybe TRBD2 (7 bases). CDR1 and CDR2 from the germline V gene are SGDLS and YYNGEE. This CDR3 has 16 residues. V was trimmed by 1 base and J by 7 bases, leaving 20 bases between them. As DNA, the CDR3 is TGTGCCAGCAGCGTATTTGAGGGGGGGCCCGGTAGGACCCAGTACTTC. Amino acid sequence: CASSVFEGGPGRTQYF. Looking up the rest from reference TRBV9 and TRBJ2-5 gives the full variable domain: DSGVTQTPKHLITATGQRVTLRCSPRSGDLSVYWYQQSLDQGLQFLIQYYNGEERAKGNILERFSAQQFPDLHSELNLSSLELGDSALYFCASSVFEGGPGRTQYFGPGTRLLVL.

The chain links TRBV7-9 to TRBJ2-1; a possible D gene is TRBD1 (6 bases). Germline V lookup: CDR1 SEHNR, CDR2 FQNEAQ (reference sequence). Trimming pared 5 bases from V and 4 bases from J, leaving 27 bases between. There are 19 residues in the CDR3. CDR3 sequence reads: CASSLRDTKSDSLYNEQFF. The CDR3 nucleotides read TGTGCCAGCAGCCTCAGGGACACCAAATCCGACTCGTTATACAATGAGCAGTTCTTC.

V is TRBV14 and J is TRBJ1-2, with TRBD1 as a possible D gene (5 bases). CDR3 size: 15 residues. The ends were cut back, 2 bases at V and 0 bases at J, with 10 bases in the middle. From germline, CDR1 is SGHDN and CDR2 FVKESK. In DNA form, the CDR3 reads TGTGCCAGCAGCCAATTACTGACAGCTAACTATGGCTACACCTTC. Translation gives CASSQLLTANYGYTF.

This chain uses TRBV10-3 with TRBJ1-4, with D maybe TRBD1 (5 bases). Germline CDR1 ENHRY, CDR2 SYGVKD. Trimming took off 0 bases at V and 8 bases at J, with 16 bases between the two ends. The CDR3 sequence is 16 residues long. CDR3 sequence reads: CAISESGRGAPEKLFF. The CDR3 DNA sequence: TGTGCCATCAGTGAGTCGGGTCGAGGGGCACCAGAAAAACTGTTTTTT.

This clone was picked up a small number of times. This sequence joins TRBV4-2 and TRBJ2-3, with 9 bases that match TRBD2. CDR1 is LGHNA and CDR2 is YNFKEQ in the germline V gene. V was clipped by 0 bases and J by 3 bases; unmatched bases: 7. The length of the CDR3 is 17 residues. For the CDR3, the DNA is TGTGCCAGCAGCCAAGATTGGGCTAGCGGGGATACAGATACGCAGTATTTT. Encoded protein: CASSQDWASGDTDTQYF.

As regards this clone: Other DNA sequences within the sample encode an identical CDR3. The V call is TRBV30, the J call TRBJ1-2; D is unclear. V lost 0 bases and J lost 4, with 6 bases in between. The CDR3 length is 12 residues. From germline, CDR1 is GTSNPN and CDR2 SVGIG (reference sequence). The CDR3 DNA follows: TGTGCCTGGAGTGTGACGGGCTATGGCTACACCTTC. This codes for CAWSVTGYGYTF.

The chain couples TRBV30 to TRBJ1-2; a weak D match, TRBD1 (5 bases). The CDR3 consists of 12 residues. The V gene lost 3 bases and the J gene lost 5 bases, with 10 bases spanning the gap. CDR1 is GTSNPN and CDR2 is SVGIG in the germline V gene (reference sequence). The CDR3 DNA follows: TGTGCCTGGAGAGCAGGGTTATATGGCTACACCTTC. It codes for CAWRAGLYGYTF.

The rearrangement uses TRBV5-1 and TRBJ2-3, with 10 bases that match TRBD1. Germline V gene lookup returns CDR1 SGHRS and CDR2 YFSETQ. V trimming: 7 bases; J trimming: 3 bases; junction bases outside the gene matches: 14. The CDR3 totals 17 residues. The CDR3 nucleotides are TGCGCCAGCGGCCCGGGACAGGGGCCTGGAGGGACAGATACGCAGTATTTT. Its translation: CASGPGQGPGGTDTQYF.

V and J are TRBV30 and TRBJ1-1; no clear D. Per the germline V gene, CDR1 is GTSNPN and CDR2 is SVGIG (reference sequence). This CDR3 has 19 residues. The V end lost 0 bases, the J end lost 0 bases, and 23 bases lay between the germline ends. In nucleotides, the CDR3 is TGTGCCTGGAGTGTAAGGGTTGGGGTAGGAGACTTAATGAACACTGAAGCTTTCTTT. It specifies CAWSVRVGVGDLMNTEAFF.

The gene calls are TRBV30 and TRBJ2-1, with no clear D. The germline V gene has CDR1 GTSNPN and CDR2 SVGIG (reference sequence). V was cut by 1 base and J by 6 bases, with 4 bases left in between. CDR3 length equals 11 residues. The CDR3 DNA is TGTGCCTGGAGTGCAACCAATGAGCAGTTCTTC. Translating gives CAWSATNEQFF.

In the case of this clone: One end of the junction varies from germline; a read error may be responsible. CDR3 region: CAGSYEDSFYGYTF. In DNA form, the CDR3 reads TGTGCCGGCAGTTACGAAGACAGTTTTTATGGCTACACCTTC. The chain carries TRBV6-6 and TRBJ1-2; D might be TRBD1 (5 bases). The CDR3 contains 14 residues. Germline CDR1 MNHNY, CDR2 SVGAGI (reference sequence).

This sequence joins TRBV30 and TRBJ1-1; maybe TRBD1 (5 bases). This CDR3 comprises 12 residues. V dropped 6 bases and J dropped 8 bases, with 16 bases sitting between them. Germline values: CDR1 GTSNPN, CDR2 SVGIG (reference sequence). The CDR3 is CACTLGAAEAFF. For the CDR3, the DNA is TGTGCCTGCACACTAGGGGCAGCCGAAGCTTTCTTT.

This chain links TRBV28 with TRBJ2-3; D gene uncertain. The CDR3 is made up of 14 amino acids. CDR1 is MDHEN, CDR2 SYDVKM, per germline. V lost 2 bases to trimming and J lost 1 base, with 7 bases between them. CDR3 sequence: CASSLVGRTDTQYF. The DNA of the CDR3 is TGTGCCAGCAGTTTAGTGGGTCGCACAGATACGCAGTATTTT.

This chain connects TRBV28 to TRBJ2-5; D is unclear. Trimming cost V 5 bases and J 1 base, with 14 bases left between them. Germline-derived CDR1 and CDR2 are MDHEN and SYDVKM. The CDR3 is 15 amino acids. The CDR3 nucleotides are TGTGCCAGCAGTACCTGGGAAGGCCCCCAAGAGACCCAGTACTTC. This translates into CASSTWEGPQETQYF.

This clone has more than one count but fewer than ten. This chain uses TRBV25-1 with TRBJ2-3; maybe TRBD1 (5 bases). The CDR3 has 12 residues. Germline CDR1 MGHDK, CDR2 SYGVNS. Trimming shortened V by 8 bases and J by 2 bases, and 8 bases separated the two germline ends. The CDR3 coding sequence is TGTGCCAGCGGGGCCTTCACAGATACGCAGTATTTT. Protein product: CASGAFTDTQYF.

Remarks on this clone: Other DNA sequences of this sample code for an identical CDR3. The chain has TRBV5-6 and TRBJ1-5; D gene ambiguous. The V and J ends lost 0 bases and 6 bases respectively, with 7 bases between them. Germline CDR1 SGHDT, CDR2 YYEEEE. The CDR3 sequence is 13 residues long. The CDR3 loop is CASSLGVGQPQHF. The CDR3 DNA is TGTGCCAGCAGCTTGGGGGTCGGTCAGCCCCAGCATTTT.

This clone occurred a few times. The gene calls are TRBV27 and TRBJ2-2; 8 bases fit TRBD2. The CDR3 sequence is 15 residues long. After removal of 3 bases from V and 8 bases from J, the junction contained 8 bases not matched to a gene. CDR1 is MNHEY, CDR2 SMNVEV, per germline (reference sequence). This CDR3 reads CASSFLAGGVGELFF. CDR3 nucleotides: TGTGCCAGCAGTTTTCTGGCGGGGGGCGTAGGGGAGCTGTTTTTT.

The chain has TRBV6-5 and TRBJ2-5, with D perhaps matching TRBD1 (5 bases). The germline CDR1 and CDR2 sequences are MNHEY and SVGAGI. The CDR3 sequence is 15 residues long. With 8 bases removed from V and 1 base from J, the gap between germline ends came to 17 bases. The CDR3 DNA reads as TGTGCCAGCCTCTCCCTTCAGGGCTCCCAAGAGACCCAGTACTTC. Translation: CASLSLQGSQETQYF.

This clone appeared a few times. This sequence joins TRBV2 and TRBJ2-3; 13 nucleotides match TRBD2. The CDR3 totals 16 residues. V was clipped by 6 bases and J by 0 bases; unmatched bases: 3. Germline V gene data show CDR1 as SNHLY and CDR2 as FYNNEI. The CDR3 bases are TGTGCCAGCAGAGGACTAGCGGGGGCTAGCACAGATACGCAGTATTTT. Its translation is CASRGLAGASTDTQYF. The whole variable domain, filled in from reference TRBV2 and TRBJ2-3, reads EPEVTQTPSHQVTQMGQEVILRCVPISNHLYFYWYRQILGQKVEFLVSFYNNEISEKSEIFDDQFSVERPDGSNFTLKIRSTKLEDSAMYFCASRGLAGASTDTQYFGPGTRLTVL.

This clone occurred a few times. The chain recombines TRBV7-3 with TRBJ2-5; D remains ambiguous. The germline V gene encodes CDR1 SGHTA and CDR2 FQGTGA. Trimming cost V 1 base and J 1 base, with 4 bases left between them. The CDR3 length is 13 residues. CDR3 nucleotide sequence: TGTGCCAGCAGCTTAAGTACCCAAGAGACCCAGTACTTC. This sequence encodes CASSLSTQETQYF.

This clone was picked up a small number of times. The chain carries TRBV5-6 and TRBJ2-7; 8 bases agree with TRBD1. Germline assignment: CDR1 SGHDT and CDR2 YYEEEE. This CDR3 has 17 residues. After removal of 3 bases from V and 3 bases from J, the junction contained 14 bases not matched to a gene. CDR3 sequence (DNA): TGTGCCAGCAGCTGGGAGCTCGGGACAGGTTCTCTCTACGAGCAGTACTTC. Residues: CASSWELGTGSLYEQYF. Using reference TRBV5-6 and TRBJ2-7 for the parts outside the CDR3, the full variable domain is DAGVTQSPTHLIKTRGQQVTLRCSPKSGHDTVSWYQQALGQGPQFIFQYYEEEERQRGNFPDRFSGHQFPNYSSELNVNALLLGDSALYLCASSWELGTGSLYEQYFGPGTRLTVT.

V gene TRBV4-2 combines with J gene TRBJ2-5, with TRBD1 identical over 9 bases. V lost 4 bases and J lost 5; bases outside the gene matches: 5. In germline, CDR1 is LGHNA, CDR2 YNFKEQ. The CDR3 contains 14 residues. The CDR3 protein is CASSLRQGGETQYF. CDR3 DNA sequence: TGTGCCAGCAGCCTTCGACAGGGGGGTGAGACCCAGTACTTC.

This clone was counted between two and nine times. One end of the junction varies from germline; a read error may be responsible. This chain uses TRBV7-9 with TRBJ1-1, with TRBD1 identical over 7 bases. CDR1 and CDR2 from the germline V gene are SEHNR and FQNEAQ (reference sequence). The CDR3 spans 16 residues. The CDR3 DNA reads TGTGCCAGCAGCTTTTCTGTCACAGGGGTGAAAACTGAAGCTTTCTTT. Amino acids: CASSFSVTGVKTEAFF. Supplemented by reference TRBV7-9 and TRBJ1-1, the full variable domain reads DTGVSQNPRHKITKRGQNVTFRCDPISEHNRLYWYRQTLGQGPEFLTYFQNEAQLEKSRLLSDRFSAERPKGSFSTLEIQRTEQGDSAMYLCASSFSVTGVKTEAFFGQGTRLTVV.

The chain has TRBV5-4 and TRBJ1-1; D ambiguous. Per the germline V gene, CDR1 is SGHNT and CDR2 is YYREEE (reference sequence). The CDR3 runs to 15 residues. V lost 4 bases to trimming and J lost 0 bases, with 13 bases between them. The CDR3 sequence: CASSAGLTVNTEAFF. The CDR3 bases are TGTGCCAGCAGCGCGGGCCTTACAGTGAACACTGAAGCTTTCTTT.

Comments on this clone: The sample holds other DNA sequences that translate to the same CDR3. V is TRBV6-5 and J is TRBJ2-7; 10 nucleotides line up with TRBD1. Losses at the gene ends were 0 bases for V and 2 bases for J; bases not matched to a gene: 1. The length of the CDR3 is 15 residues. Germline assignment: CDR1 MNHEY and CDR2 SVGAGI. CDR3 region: CASSYSGQGPYEQYF. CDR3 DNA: TGTGCCAGCAGTTACTCGGGACAGGGGCCCTACGAGCAGTACTTC.

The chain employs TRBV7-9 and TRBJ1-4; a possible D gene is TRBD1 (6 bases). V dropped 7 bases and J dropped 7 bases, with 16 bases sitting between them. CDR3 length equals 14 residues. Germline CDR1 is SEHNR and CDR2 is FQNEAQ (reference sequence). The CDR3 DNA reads TGTGCCAGCAAGACTACAGGGAAGGGTGAAAAACTGTTTTTT. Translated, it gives CASKTTGKGEKLFF.

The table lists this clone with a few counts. This CDR3 reads CAWSTATDQPQHF. Here the CDR3 DNA reads TGTGCCTGGAGTACGGCAACCGATCAGCCCCAGCATTTT. The genes are TRBV30 and TRBJ1-5; D remains ambiguous. From germline, CDR1 is GTSNPN and CDR2 SVGIG (reference sequence). The CDR3 runs 13 residues. V was cut by 2 bases and J by 5 bases, with 10 bases left in between.

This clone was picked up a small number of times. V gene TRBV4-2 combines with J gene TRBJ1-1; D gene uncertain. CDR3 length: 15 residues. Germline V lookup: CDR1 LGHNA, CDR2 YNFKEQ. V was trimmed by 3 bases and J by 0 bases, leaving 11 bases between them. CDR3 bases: TGTGCCAGCAGCCACAAGGGTGACTTGAACACTGAAGCTTTCTTT. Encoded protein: CASSHKGDLNTEAFF.

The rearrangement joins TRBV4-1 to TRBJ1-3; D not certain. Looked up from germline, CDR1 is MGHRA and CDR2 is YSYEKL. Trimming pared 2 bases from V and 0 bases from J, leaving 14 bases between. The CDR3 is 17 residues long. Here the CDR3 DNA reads TGCGCCAGCAGCCAAACTCGCGGACCGCGCTCTGGAAACACCATATATTTT. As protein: CASSQTRGPRSGNTIYF.

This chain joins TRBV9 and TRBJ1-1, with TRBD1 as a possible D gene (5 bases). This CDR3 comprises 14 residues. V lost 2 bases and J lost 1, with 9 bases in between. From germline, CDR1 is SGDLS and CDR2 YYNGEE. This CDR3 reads CASSVGHPNTEAFF. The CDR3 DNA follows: TGTGCCAGCAGCGTTGGACATCCGAACACTGAAGCTTTCTTT.

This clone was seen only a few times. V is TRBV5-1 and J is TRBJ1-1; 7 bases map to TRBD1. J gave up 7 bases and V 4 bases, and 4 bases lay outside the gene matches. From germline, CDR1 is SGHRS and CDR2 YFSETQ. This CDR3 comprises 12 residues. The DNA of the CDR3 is TGCGCCAGCAGCCCACAGGGGTTTGAAGCTTTCTTT. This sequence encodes CASSPQGFEAFF. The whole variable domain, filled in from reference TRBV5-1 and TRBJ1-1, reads KAGVTQTPRYLIKTRGQQVTLSCSPISGHRSVSWYQQTPGQGLQFLFEYFSETQRNKGNFPGRFSGRQFSNSRSEMNVSTLELGDSALYLCASSPQGFEAFFGQGTRLTVV.